This T cell receptor (beta chain) is from a study of early T cells in non-severe SARS-CoV-2 infection. Study-wide background: The chains were unpaired, and the sequenced material was bulk RNA from unsorted whole blood.

TCRdb processed the 5' RACE reads anew with MiXCR; each CDR3 protein has one entry. The data hold around 27,000 distinct CDR3 sequences, with 5.6% observed a single time. Sequenced input: whole blood. This TCR came from an adult who was a healthcare worker with PCR-confirmed SARS-CoV-2 infection or an uninfected control (not recorded which).

This CDR3 reads CAWSDVPQTGGPYEQYF. CDR3 sequence (DNA): TGTGCCTGGAGCGACGTACCCCAGACAGGGGGTCCCTACGAGCAGTACTTC. The V call is TRBV30, the J call TRBJ2-7; 9 positions match TRBD1. V lost 3 bases to trimming and J lost 2 bases; unmatched junction nucleotides: 14. This CDR3 spans 17 amino acids. Germline V lookup: CDR1 GTSNPN, CDR2 SVGIG (reference sequence).